These T cell receptor beta chains were read from a single sample in a study of metastatic and nonmetastatic thyroid tumors. TCRdb re-clonotyped the PCR reads via MiXCR. The repertoire holds about 7,000 clones, with approximately 39% as singletons. The sample consisted of tumor tissue. The receptors stem from a female donor with papillary thyroid cancer or a benign thyroid nodule (not recorded which). Some clones in this sample may be carry-over from other donors' samples. Both conserved end residues are part of each CDR3. D genes are given only for firm matches. Clone size appears in some rows only: once, few, many, or a class for an expanded clone.

few | TRBJ2-2 | NA | TRBV9 | TGTGCCAGCAGCGTAACTGGACAGTTCACCGGGGAGCTGTTTTTT | CASSVTGQFTGELFF
once | TRBJ1-2 | NA | TRBV5-1 | TGCGCCAGCAGCTTGCTCCCCAGTTCTAACTATGGCTACACCTTC | CASSLLPSSNYGYTF
few | TRBJ1-6 | NA | TRBV27 | TGTGCCAGCGGACATTCCGGGACATCAAATAATTCACCCCTCCACTTT | CASGHSGTSNNSPLHF
medium-sized | TRBJ2-7 | NA | TRBV11-2 | TGTGCCAGCAGCTTAGACCCGGGCGCCTACGAGCAGTACTTC | CASSLDPGAYEQYF
NA | TRBJ1-2 | NA | TRBV3-1 | TGTGCCAGCAGCCAAGAACTTAACTATGGCTACACCTTC | CASSQELNYGYTF
NA | TRBJ1-6 | NA | TRBV6-1 | TGTGCCAGCAGTGAATTGGCAGGAATTTCACCCCTCCACTTT | CASSELAGISPLHF
NA | TRBJ1-1 | NA | TRBV6-1 | TGTGCCAGCAGTCCGGGACCGACGAACACTGAAGCTTTCTTT | CASSPGPTNTEAFF
once | TRBJ2-1 | TRBD2 | TRBV27 | TGTGCCAGCAGTTCTAGCGGGTTATACAATGAGCAGTTCTTC | CASSSSGLYNEQFF
NA | TRBJ2-5 | NA | TRBV6-1 | TGTGCCAGCAGTGAAGCGGCCTATGGCTCCCACCAAGAGACCCAGTACTTC | CASSEAAYGSHQETQYF
NA | TRBJ1-6 | NA | TRBV24-1 | TGTGCCACCAGTGATCTTCTCGTGTTTCGTAATTCACCCCTCCACTTT | CATSDLLVFRNSPLHF
NA | TRBJ2-7 | NA | TRBV19 | TGTGCCAGTAGTACCCAGTCGTACGAGCAGTACTTC | CASSTQSYEQYF
NA | TRBJ2-7 | TRBD2 | TRBV6-2/TRBV6-3 | TGTGCCAGCTGGGACTACTTAGCGGGATCGGGCTGGCAGTACTTC | CASWDYLAGSGWQYF
few | TRBJ1-6 | TRBD1 | TRBV27 | TGCGCCAGCAGTTTAGGAGGGACAGAGAATTCACCCCTCCACTTT | CASSLGGTENSPLHF
few | TRBJ1-2 | NA | TRBV6-1 | TGTGCCAGCAGAGTCCCGGGGACATTAGCTAACTATGGCTACACCTTC | CASRVPGTLANYGYTF
NA | TRBJ2-7 | NA | TRBV13 | TGTGCCAGCAGCTTAGGACAAGGACCTATCTTC | CASSLGQGPIF
NA | TRBJ2-2 | TRBD1 | TRBV6-1 | TGTGCCAGCAGTGAGTGGACAGGGGAAAGAACCGGGGAGCTGTTTTTT | CASSEWTGERTGELFF
NA | TRBJ2-3 | NA | TRBV19 | TGTGCCTGGAGTCGAAACCTAGGCACAGATACGCAGTATTTT | CAWSRNLGTDTQYF
NA | TRBJ1-4 | NA | TRBV19 | TGTGCCAGTAGTATTTCCGGGGGATTTGCAACTAATGAAAAACTGTTTTTT | CASSISGGFATNEKLFF
once | TRBJ2-7 | TRBD2 | TRBV5-1 | TGCGCCAGCAGCCCATCAAGCGGGAGGTTCTCCTACGAGCAGTACTTC | CASSPSSGRFSYEQYF
NA | TRBJ1-2 | TRBD1 | TRBV9 | TGTGCCAGCAGCTACGGGACAGGGGACTATGGCTACACCTTC | CASSYGTGDYGYTF
NA | TRBJ2-3 | TRBD2 | TRBV5-1 | TGCGCCAGCAGCTTCACTAGCGCTGTCACAGATACGCAGTATTTT | CASSFTSAVTDTQYF
few | TRBJ2-1 | TRBD1 | TRBV11-2 | TGTGCCAGCAGCTTAGGGACAGGACTTTCGAATGAGCAGTTCTTC | CASSLGTGLSNEQFF
NA | TRBJ1-5 | NA | TRBV28 | TGTGCCAGCAGGAATAGCAATCAGCCCCAGCATTTT | CASRNSNQPQHF
NA | TRBJ2-3 | NA | TRBV20-1 | TGCAGTGCTTACCATAGGGAAGGCGATGATACACAGTATTTT | CSAYHREGDDTQYF
few | TRBJ2-7 | TRBD1 | TRBV15 | TGTGCCACCGCTTGGACAGGGGGCGAGGAGCAGTACTTC | CATAWTGGEEQYF
few | TRBJ1-3 | TRBD1 | TRBV28 | TGTGCCAGCAGTTTGGCCCAGGGGGGTGGAAACACCATATATTTT | CASSLAQGGGNTIYF
NA | TRBJ2-7 | NA | TRBV20-1 | TGCAGTGCGTTGGGTCTCGACGGGAGCTCCTACGAGCAGTACTTC | CSALGLDGSSYEQYF
NA | TRBJ2-7 | TRBD1 | TRBV7-9 | TGTGCCAGCAGCCGGGACAGGGAAAACGAGCAGTACTTC | CASSRDRENEQYF
few | TRBJ1-1 | NA | TRBV9 | TGTGCCAGCACGGGCTCGAACACTGAAGCTTTCTTT | CASTGSNTEAFF
large | TRBJ2-3 | NA | TRBV6-2/TRBV6-3 | TGTGCCAGCAGTTCGCGGCTAGAGGGCACAGATACGCAGTATTTT | CASSSRLEGTDTQYF
many | TRBJ1-2 | NA | TRBV29-1 | TGCAGCGTTGTAGCGGAGAAGTTCGATGGCTACACCTTC | CSVVAEKFDGYTF
NA | TRBJ2-3 | TRBD1 | TRBV6-4 | TGTGCCAGCAAAGACACAGGGGGGTCGACAGATACGCAGTATTTT | CASKDTGGSTDTQYF
NA | TRBJ1-1 | NA | TRBV6-5 | TGTGCCAGCAGTTACGGGGATATGGACACTGAAGCTTTCTTT | CASSYGDMDTEAFF
large | TRBJ1-1 | TRBD1 | TRBV6-5 | TGTGCCAGCAGTTACGACAGGGGAGGGACTGAAGCTTTCTTT | CASSYDRGGTEAFF
NA | TRBJ2-3 | TRBD2 | TRBV13 | TGTGCCACCCAGAGCGGGAGTATATACGGGTTCACAGATACGCAGTATTTT | CATQSGSIYGFTDTQYF
few | TRBJ1-2 | NA | TRBV15 | TGTGCCACCAGCAGAGATTTTTCAGCGATATCGAACTATGGCTACACCTTC | CATSRDFSAISNYGYTF
few | TRBJ1-3 | NA | TRBV6-1 | TGTGCCAGCACAGAGAACCCGGGAAACACCATATATTTT | CASTENPGNTIYF